Shown below are 23 T cell receptor beta chains from a single sample sequenced in a study of blood T cell repertoires in COVID-19 (TCRdb year 2020). The library was obtained by the immunoSEQ multiplex PCR assay. The table comes from immuneACCESS by way of TCRdb, which keeps in-frame sequences with V and J called. Part of the clones is missing from these tables; in studies checked, under half for an unresolved V gene and the rest for unknown reasons. Counted in this sample were approximately 230,000 clones; 65% to 80% of them appeared once. Around 4.1% of the sample is held by the ten biggest clonotypes. The sequencing input was peripheral blood. The source of these receptors is a woman aged 40 to 50 with active or convalescent COVID-19.

The rearrangement joins TRBV24-1 to TRBJ2-5; tentative D call: TRBD1 (5 bases). Trimming shortened V by 7 bases and J by 3 bases, and 11 bases separated the two germline ends. Per the germline V gene, CDR1 is KGHDR and CDR2 is SFDVKD. The CDR3 covers 13 residues. CDR3 region: CATRDRVKETQYF. The DNA for the CDR3 is TGTGCCACCAGAGACAGAGTAAAAGAGACCCAGTACTTC.

In this sample, this clone turned up a few times. The gene calls are TRBV12-5 and TRBJ1-2, with 7 bases aligning to TRBD1. With V trimmed by 0 bases and J by 3 bases, 1 base remained unmatched. Per germline, CDR1 LGHNT and CDR2 FRNRAP. This CDR3 has 14 residues. CDR3 nucleotides: TGTGCTAGTGGTTTGGTGGGACAGCACTATGGCTACACCTTC. Its protein product is CASGLVGQHYGYTF.

This chain connects TRBV2 to TRBJ1-5; perhaps TRBD1 as D (5 bases). This CDR3 has 15 amino acids. Trimming left V 3 bases short and J 4 bases short, with 13 bases between. The V gene's germline CDR1 is SNHLY and CDR2 FYNNEI. The CDR3 DNA follows: TGTGCCAGCAGTGAGGACAACGCGGGAAATCAGCCCCAGCATTTT. Amino acids: CASSEDNAGNQPQHF.

V and J are TRBV2 and TRBJ1-2, with D hard to call. The CDR3 consists of 15 residues. Germline V CDR1 and CDR2: SNHLY, FYNNEI. V gave up 6 bases and J gave up 0 bases, with 14 bases separating them. CDR3 bases: TGTGCCAGCAGCCCCACACACAAAGCTAACTATGGCTACACCTTC. This encodes CASSPTHKANYGYTF.

This clone has just one count. The chain carries TRBV11-2 and TRBJ1-6; D not resolved. The germline V and J ends were trimmed by 4 bases and 5 bases, with 6 bases remaining between them. This CDR3 spans 13 amino acids. From germline, CDR1 is SGHAT and CDR2 FQNNGV. The CDR3 protein is CASSSGHNSPLHF. The DNA for the CDR3 is TGTGCCAGCAGCTCGGGTCATAATTCACCCCTCCACTTT.

The V call is TRBV7-5, the J call TRBJ1-3; the table assigns TRBD1, which was not confirmed against the DNA. TRBV7-5 is deemed a pseudogene. CDR3 size: 15 residues. The CDR3 DNA sequence: TGTGTCAGAAGTGCAACAGGGGGCGCTGGAAACACCATATATTTT. This translates into CVRSATGGAGNTIYF.

The rearrangement links TRBV28 to TRBJ1-3; 7 bases agree with TRBD1. CDR1 and CDR2 (germline): MDHEN, SYDVKM. The CDR3 contains 16 residues. The V and J ends lost 6 bases and 0 bases, in that order; junction bases with no gene match: 8. CDR3 sequence: CASSPLDRASGNTIYF. For the CDR3, the DNA is TGTGCCAGCAGCCCTCTCGACAGGGCCTCTGGAAACACCATATATTTT.

This sequence joins TRBV2 and TRBJ1-1, with 11 bases fitting TRBD1. CDR3 length: 14 residues. Per germline, CDR1 SNHLY and CDR2 FYNNEI. Trimming removed 6 bases from V and 4 bases from J; junction bases left unmatched: 4. CDR3 loop: CASRGDRGVTEAFF. CDR3 DNA: TGTGCCAGCAGGGGGGACAGGGGGGTCACTGAAGCTTTCTTT.

The rearrangement uses TRBV13 and TRBJ1-4; 9 bases match TRBD1. V shed 0 bases, J shed 7 bases, and the junction held 3 bases outside the gene matches. Per germline, CDR1 PRHDT and CDR2 FYEKMQ (reference sequence). The CDR3 length is 15 residues. CDR3 region: CASSLGGTGLEKLFF. The DNA of the CDR3 is TGTGCCAGCAGCTTAGGCGGGACAGGGCTTGAAAAACTGTTTTTT.

The chain joins TRBV10-3 to TRBJ1-2; 7 bases match TRBD1. The CDR3 totals 14 residues. V shed 3 bases and J 3 bases; nucleotides not matched to a gene: 4. Germline V gene sequence: CDR1 ENHRY, CDR2 SYGVKD. The CDR3 coding sequence is TGTGCCATCAGTGAAGGGGGCTCAGACTATGGCTACACCTTC. The encoded protein is CAISEGGSDYGYTF.

The rearrangement joins TRBV2 to TRBJ2-3; no clear D gene. V shed 2 bases and J shed 4 bases, with 4 bases lying between them. The germline gives CDR1 SNHLY, CDR2 FYNNEI. The CDR3 runs to 12 residues. CDR3 DNA sequence: TGTGCCAGCAGTGAAATCGCAGATACGCAGTATTTT. Encoded protein: CASSEIADTQYF.

J is TRBJ2-1 and V is TRBV6-5; D is unresolved. Trimming took 0 bases from V and 7 from J, leaving 13 bases between them. The germline V gene encodes CDR1 MNHEY and CDR2 SVGAGI. The CDR3 extends over 15 amino acids. This CDR3 is CASSYSPPSQNEQFF. In DNA, the CDR3 is TGTGCCAGCAGTTACTCGCCCCCTAGTCAAAATGAGCAGTTCTTC.

The rearrangement links TRBV6-6 to TRBJ2-7, with a weak D call TRBD1 (6 bases). V was pared by 8 bases and J by 2 bases, with 16 bases between. CDR1 and CDR2 from the germline V gene are MNHNY and SVGAGI (reference sequence). CDR3 length equals 14 residues. CDR3 protein: CASGLTGIAYEQYF. The CDR3 coding sequence is TGTGCCAGCGGATTGACAGGAATTGCCTACGAGCAGTACTTC.

The V and J genes are TRBV3-1 (or the pseudogene TRBV3-2) and TRBJ2-5; unclear D gene. CDR1 is LGHDT, CDR2 YNNKEL, per germline (reference sequence). Trimming pared 4 bases from V and 5 bases from J, leaving 5 bases between. This CDR3 comprises 11 residues. Written as DNA, the CDR3 is TGTGCCAGCAGCCGAGTGGAGACCCAGTACTTC. Its translation: CASSRVETQYF.

V gene TRBV2 combines with J gene TRBJ1-2; D not certain. This CDR3 has 13 amino acids. The germline V and J ends were trimmed by 9 bases and 2 bases, with 13 bases remaining between them. In germline, CDR1 is SNHLY, CDR2 FYNNEI. CDR3 region: CASSRDKNYGYTF. The CDR3 nucleotides read TGTGCCAGTAGCCGGGATAAGAACTATGGCTACACCTTC.

This chain connects TRBV28 to TRBJ1-2, with 7 bases lining up with TRBD1. V was clipped by 2 bases and J by 0 bases; unmatched bases: 3. Germline V gene sequence: CDR1 MDHEN, CDR2 SYDVKM. The CDR3 is made up of 15 amino acids. CDR3 loop: CASSLGQATNYGYTF. The CDR3 coding sequence is TGTGCCAGCAGTTTAGGACAGGCGACTAACTATGGCTACACCTTC.

This clone has just a few counts. The chain employs TRBV29-1 and TRBJ2-1; 8 bases map to TRBD1. After removal of 1 base from V and 4 bases from J, the junction contained 9 bases not matched to a gene. Per the germline V gene, CDR1 is SQVTM and CDR2 is ANQGSEA. The length of the CDR3 is 16 residues. CDR3 in DNA: TGCAGCGTTGAAGGGACAGGGCCGGGGGTATACAATGAGCAGTTCTTC. Protein sequence: CSVEGTGPGVYNEQFF.

J is TRBJ1-1 and V is TRBV7-9, with D possibly TRBD1 on 5 matching bases. Trimming took off 0 bases at V and 6 bases at J, with 26 bases between the two ends. The CDR3 is made up of 19 amino acids. Germline V lookup: CDR1 SEHNR, CDR2 FQNEAQ (reference sequence). The CDR3 DNA follows: TGTGCCAGCAGCTTAGCGGAGGGTCAGGGAAGAGGAATAAGGCCTGAAGCTTTCTTT. Its protein product is CASSLAEGQGRGIRPEAFF.

This clone was seen a single time. The J gene is TRBJ1-5, the V gene TRBV3-1 (or the pseudogene TRBV3-2); possibly TRBD1 for D (6 bases). The CDR3 spans 14 residues. Trimming took 5 bases from V and 6 from J, leaving 14 bases between them. The V gene's germline CDR1 is LGHDT and CDR2 YNNKEL (reference sequence). CDR3 sequence (DNA): TGTGCCAGCAGCTCGGGGCAGGGGAGTCAGCCCCAGCATTTT. It yields the protein CASSSGQGSQPQHF.

The rearrangement joins TRBV19 to TRBJ2-7; D may be TRBD2 (6 bases). V was shortened by 9 bases and J by 5 bases, with 17 bases between the two germline ends. The CDR3 consists of 13 residues. In germline, CDR1 is LNHDA, CDR2 SQIVND (reference sequence). This CDR3 is CASSLGTSDEQYV. CDR3 nucleotide sequence: TGTGCCAGCTCCCTCGGGACTTCAGACGAGCAGTACGTC.

The chain recombines TRBV9 with TRBJ2-3; TRBD2 aligns across 9 bases. The CDR3 spans 16 residues. Germline V gives CDR1 SGDLS, CDR2 YYNGEE. J was trimmed by 7 bases and V by 0 bases; bases with no gene match: 9. CDR3 protein: CASSVVLAGAPNTQYF. The CDR3 DNA sequence: TGTGCCAGCAGCGTAGTGTTAGCGGGGGCCCCGAATACGCAGTATTTT.

This clone came up a few times. V is TRBV7-9 and J is TRBJ1-1, with 10 bases lining up with TRBD1. The V segment lost 3 bases and the J segment 5 bases; nucleotides outside the gene matches: 6. Per germline, CDR1 SEHNR and CDR2 FQNEAQ (reference sequence). The CDR3 spans 15 residues. The CDR3 DNA follows: TGTGCCAGCAGCTTCCCGGGACAGGGGATAACTGAAGCTTTCTTT. Translation: CASSFPGQGITEAFF.

This clone was seen just once. CDR3 nucleotide sequence: TGTGCCAGCAGCTCCGGGACAGGGGGCAATCAGCCCCAGCATTTT. Amino acids: CASSSGTGGNQPQHF. V gene TRBV6-5 combines with J gene TRBJ1-5, with 10 bases lining up with TRBD1. This CDR3 comprises 15 residues. The ends lost 6 bases at V and 2 bases at J; junction bases unmatched: 4. Germline V gene data show CDR1 as MNHEY and CDR2 as SVGAGI.